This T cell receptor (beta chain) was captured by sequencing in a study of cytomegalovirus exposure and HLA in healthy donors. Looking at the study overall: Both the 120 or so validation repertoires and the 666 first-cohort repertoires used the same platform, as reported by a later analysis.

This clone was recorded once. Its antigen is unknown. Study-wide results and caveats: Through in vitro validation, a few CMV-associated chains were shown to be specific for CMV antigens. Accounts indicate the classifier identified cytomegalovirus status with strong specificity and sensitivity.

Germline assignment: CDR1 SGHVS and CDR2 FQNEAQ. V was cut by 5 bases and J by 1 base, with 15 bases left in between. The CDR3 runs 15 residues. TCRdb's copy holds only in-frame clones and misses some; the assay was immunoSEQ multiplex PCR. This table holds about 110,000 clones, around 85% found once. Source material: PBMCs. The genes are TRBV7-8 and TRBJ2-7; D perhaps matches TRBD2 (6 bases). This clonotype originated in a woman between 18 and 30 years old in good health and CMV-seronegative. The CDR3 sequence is CASSARTGLSYEQYF. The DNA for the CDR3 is TGTGCCAGCAGCGCAAGGACCGGACTATCCTACGAGCAGTACTTC.